The 18 T cell receptor beta chains below come from one sample, sequenced in a study of T cells in localized non-small cell lung cancer (TCRdb year 2020). Library method: the immunoSEQ multiplex PCR assay. TCRdb stores this immuneACCESS table with in-frame sequences only. Part of the clones is absent; in the studies checked, under half of the shortfall reflects unresolved V genes, and no reason is known for the rest. The table for this sample lists around 25,000 clones; roughly 92% of them were counted only once. 2.7% of the sample rests with the top ten. Sequencing used peripheral blood, obtained before any cancer treatment. The receptors originated from a woman aged 35 to 70 with stage I lung adenocarcinoma.

V is TRBV2 and J is TRBJ1-4; the D is unclear. From germline, CDR1 is SNHLY and CDR2 FYNNEI. This CDR3 spans 10 amino acids. V lost 1 base and J lost 10, with 1 base in between. CDR3 protein: CASSEGKLFF. Written as DNA, the CDR3 is TGTGCCAGCAGTGAAGGAAAACTGTTTTTT.

This sequence joins TRBV5-5 and TRBJ2-5; 8 bases fit TRBD1. With 4 bases clipped from V and 5 bases from J, the junction kept 10 bases outside the gene matches. The CDR3 runs to 15 residues. Per germline, CDR1 SGHKS and CDR2 YYEKEE (reference sequence). The CDR3 protein is CASSHGQGRRETQYF. CDR3 coding DNA: TGTGCCAGCAGCCATGGACAGGGAAGGAGGGAGACCCAGTACTTC.

The sample holds one count of this clone. The CDR3 here is CASSARAWGHQPQHF. The CDR3 DNA reads as TGTGCCAGCAGTGCCCGGGCCTGGGGTCATCAGCCCCAGCATTTT. V gene TRBV2 combines with J gene TRBJ1-5; D call uncertain. V lost 4 bases and J 5 bases, leaving 15 bases between the germline ends. The germline V gene has CDR1 SNHLY and CDR2 FYNNEI. This CDR3 region has 15 residues.

As DNA, the CDR3 is TGTGCCAGCAGCGACGACCCCCAGGGGCATGACCAAGAGACCCAGTACTTC. Residues: CASSDDPQGHDQETQYF. This chain uses TRBV9 with TRBJ2-5; TRBD1 might be the D (6 bases). V gave up 3 bases and J gave up 0 bases, with 18 bases separating them. Germline V gene data show CDR1 as SGDLS and CDR2 as YYNGEE. The CDR3 runs 17 residues.

The V call is TRBV2, the J call TRBJ1-5; TRBD1 agrees at 8 bases. The V and J ends lost 1 base and 1 base, in that order; junction bases with no gene match: 9. Germline V lookup: CDR1 SNHLY, CDR2 FYNNEI. The CDR3 spans 18 residues. CDR3 DNA sequence: TGTGCCAGCAGTGAAGGGGCCCACCGGACAGGGAGCAATCAGCCCCAGCATTTT. This encodes CASSEGAHRTGSNQPQHF. Complete variable domain (other parts from reference TRBV2 and TRBJ1-5): EPEVTQTPSHQVTQMGQEVILRCVPISNHLYFYWYRQILGQKVEFLVSFYNNEISEKSEIFDDQFSVERPDGSNFTLKIRSTKLEDSAMYFCASSEGAHRTGSNQPQHFGDGTRLSIL.

This rearrangement joins TRBV7-9 to TRBJ2-5; 7 bases agree with TRBD2. V lost 2 bases and J lost 5; bases outside the gene matches: 5. Germline V lookup: CDR1 SEHNR, CDR2 FQNEAQ (reference sequence). The CDR3 has 14 amino acids. The CDR3 region has the DNA TGTGCCAGCAGCTTATTCGGGCGGGGGGAGACCCAGTACTTC. Translated, it gives CASSLFGRGETQYF. Full variable domain (outside the CDR3, taken from reference TRBV7-9 and TRBJ2-5): DTGVSQNPRHKITKRGQNVTFRCDPISEHNRLYWYRQTLGQGPEFLTYFQNEAQLEKSRLLSDRFSAERPKGSFSTLEIQRTEQGDSAMYLCASSLFGRGETQYFGPGTRLLVL.

The chain links TRBV28 to TRBJ2-7, with TRBD2 matching 7 bases. With V trimmed by 9 bases and J by 3 bases, 2 bases remained unmatched. Germline-derived CDR1 and CDR2 are MDHEN and SYDVKM. The CDR3 length is 11 residues. The CDR3 nucleotides read TGTGCCAGTAGCGGGTTCTACGAGCAGTACTTC. It yields the protein CASSGFYEQYF.

The CDR3 region has the DNA TGTGCCAGCAGTTTATGGGCGGCCCTTAGCAATCAGCCCCAGCATTTT. Its protein product is CASSLWAALSNQPQHF. The chain combines TRBV28 with TRBJ1-5, with D uncertain. V lost 0 bases to trimming and J lost 0 bases, with 9 bases between them. The germline gives CDR1 MDHEN, CDR2 SYDVKM. The CDR3 covers 16 residues.

The V gene is TRBV5-1, the J gene TRBJ2-5; the match to TRBD1 covers 8 bases. With V trimmed by 4 bases and J by 4 bases, 6 bases remained unmatched. This CDR3 has 14 residues. Germline CDR1 reads SGHRS; CDR2 reads YFSETQ. The CDR3: CASSRDRGRETQYF. The DNA of the CDR3 is TGCGCCAGCAGCCGCGACAGGGGTAGAGAGACCCAGTACTTC. Full variable domain (rest looked up from reference TRBV5-1 and TRBJ2-5): KAGVTQTPRYLIKTRGQQVTLSCSPISGHRSVSWYQQTPGQGLQFLFEYFSETQRNKGNFPGRFSGRQFSNSRSEMNVSTLELGDSALYLCASSRDRGRETQYFGPGTRLLVL.

This clone was seen a single time. The rearrangement joins TRBV28 to TRBJ1-2; D perhaps matches TRBD1 (5 bases). The CDR3 has 12 amino acids. Trimming shortened V by 5 bases and J by 4 bases, and 8 bases separated the two germline ends. Germline-derived CDR1 and CDR2 are MDHEN and SYDVKM. The CDR3 reads CASSPRGYGYTF. Here the CDR3 DNA reads TGTGCCAGCAGTCCGAGGGGCTATGGCTACACCTTC.

The gene calls are TRBV9 and TRBJ2-2; 8 nucleotides match TRBD1. Germline CDR1 is SGDLS and CDR2 is YYNGEE. The trim removed 2 bases at V and 5 bases at J, leaving 8 bases unmatched. This CDR3 comprises 16 residues. The DNA for the CDR3 is TGTGCCAGCAGCGTCTCCGGGACAGGTGGAACCGGGGAGCTGTTTTTT. This sequence encodes CASSVSGTGGTGELFF.

The V and J genes are TRBV28 and TRBJ1-3; a weak D match, TRBD1 (6 bases). The CDR3 runs 15 residues. Trimming shortened V by 7 bases and J by 3 bases, and 16 bases separated the two germline ends. CDR1 MDHEN and CDR2 SYDVKM come from the germline V gene. The CDR3 sequence is CASTPGVSGGNTIYF. CDR3 coding DNA: TGTGCCAGCACTCCAGGGGTTTCAGGTGGAAACACCATATATTTT. Based on the CDR3 plus reference TRBV28 and TRBJ1-3, the full variable domain is DVKVTQSSRYLVKRTGEKVFLECVQDMDHENMFWYRQDPGLGLRLIYFSYDVKMKEKGDIPEGYSVSREKKERFSLILESASTNQTSMYLCASTPGVSGGNTIYFGEGSWLTVV.

The V gene is TRBV25-1, the J gene TRBJ2-2; 7 nucleotides match TRBD1. V trimming: 6 bases; J trimming: 6 bases; junction bases outside the gene matches: 4. The CDR3 contains 13 residues. CDR1 and CDR2 from the germline V gene are MGHDK and SYGVNS. CDR3 residues: CASSTGAPGELFF. The CDR3 DNA sequence: TGTGCCAGCAGCACAGGGGCCCCCGGGGAGCTGTTTTTT.

The chain couples TRBV10-3 to TRBJ2-3, with 7 bases fitting TRBD1. The trim removed 0 bases at V and 4 bases at J, leaving 4 bases unmatched. From germline, CDR1 is ENHRY and CDR2 SYGVKD. The CDR3 length is 15 residues. The CDR3 reads CAISESRRGPDTQYF. The CDR3 DNA reads as TGTGCCATCAGTGAGTCTCGTAGGGGGCCAGATACGCAGTATTTT.

This clone was recorded once. This chain's CDR3 is CASSLSGREQFF. CDR3 DNA: TGTGCCAGCAGTTTGAGTGGGAGGGAGCAGTTCTTC. The rearrangement uses TRBV28 and TRBJ2-1; TRBD2 is a possible D gene (6 bases). The length of the CDR3 is 12 residues. CDR1 is MDHEN and CDR2 is SYDVKM in the germline V gene. Trimming stripped 3 bases from V and 10 bases from J, with 10 bases between.

This CDR3 reads CASSDGPGMNTEAFF. The CDR3 DNA is TGTGCCAGCAGTGATGGGCCGGGGATGAACACTGAAGCTTTCTTT. The rearrangement links TRBV2 to TRBJ1-1; D is unresolved. Germline values: CDR1 SNHLY, CDR2 FYNNEI. V dropped 3 bases and J dropped 0 bases, with 11 bases sitting between them. The CDR3 totals 15 residues.

This clone came up once. No DNA is shown, since the ends of the CDR3 on it are uncertain; the CDR3 is the one TCRdb lists. The chain uses TRBV12-2 and TRBJ1-3; the D call TRBD1 from the table was never checked on the DNA. TRBV12-2 is a recognized pseudogene. The CDR3 is made up of 18 amino acids, end residues included. This CDR3 reads CASRPTSDGWAKGNTIYF.

The chain joins TRBV4-1 to TRBJ2-7, with 8 positions matching TRBD2. CDR3 size: 14 residues. V was clipped by 1 base and J by 4 bases; unmatched bases: 3. From germline, CDR1 is MGHRA and CDR2 YSYEKL. The CDR3 sequence is CASSQVAGGYEQYF. The DNA for the CDR3 is TGCGCCAGCAGCCAAGTGGCGGGAGGATACGAGCAGTACTTC.